Listed below are T cell receptor beta chains from one sample, sequenced in a study of shared clonotypes between healthy human individuals. Sequencing used immunoSEQ multiplex PCR; TCRdb keeps in-frame clones, though not all of them. The repertoire holds roughly 2.2 million clones, with around 90% as singletons. The sample consisted of naive CD4+ T cells from PBMCs. The receptors shown here come from a man aged 18 to 30 in good health. Some clones in this sample may be carry-over from other donors' samples. CDR3s include the opening cysteine and the closing phenylalanine or tryptophan. A D gene is named only where the DNA matches it firmly. Expanded clones are given a class, and other clones once, few, many or no size at all.

CDR3 DNA	CDR3 protein	V gene	J gene	D gene	clone size
TGTGCCAGCAGCCCCCTCGTAGTAGCGGTGTCCTACAATGAGCAGTTCTTC	CASSPLVVAVSYNEQFF	TRBV9	TRBJ2-1	.	.
TGTGCCAGCAGTTACTCGGGGACAGTTCCCTCCTACGAGCAGTACTTC	CASSYSGTVPSYEQYF	TRBV6-5	TRBJ2-7	TRBD1	.
TGTGCCAGCAGTTTAAGTACACCGGGACACTCTCAGCCCCAGCATTTT	CASSLSTPGHSQPQHF	TRBV28	TRBJ1-5	.	.
TGTGCCACCTCTCCGACAGGGAGTGGAAACACCATATATTTT	CATSPTGSGNTIYF	TRBV19	TRBJ1-3	TRBD1	.
TGTGCCAGCAGTTTCCGGGTAACGGGAGCAAGTGGCTACACCTTC	CASSFRVTGASGYTF	TRBV28	TRBJ1-2	.	once
TGTGCCATCAGTGAGTTTGGCTCCTCTAATGAGCAGTTCTTC	CAISEFGSSNEQFF	TRBV10-3	TRBJ2-1	.	.
TGCGCCAGCAGCTTGGCAGGGGAGGACACTGAAGCTTTCTTT	CASSLAGEDTEAFF	TRBV5-1	TRBJ1-1	.	.
TGTGCCAGTAGTTTTTGGCGACAGGGGAGTCAGCCCCAGCATTTT	CASSFWRQGSQPQHF	TRBV19	TRBJ1-5	TRBD1	.
TGCGCCAGCAGCCCCGCAAGCGGCTCCTACAATGAGCAGTTCTTC	CASSPASGSYNEQFF	TRBV5-1	TRBJ2-1	.	.
TGCGCCAGCAGCCCCCCGGCGACTAGCGGGACCACAGATACGCAGTATTTT	CASSPPATSGTTDTQYF	TRBV5-1	TRBJ2-3	TRBD2	.
TGTGCCAGCAGCCAGACGGGACAGGGGACCTACGAGCAGTACTTC	CASSQTGQGTYEQYF	TRBV14	TRBJ2-7	TRBD1	.
TGTGCCAGTAGTATAGTGGGCAGGGGCGACCCCTACGAGCAGTACTTC	CASSIVGRGDPYEQYF	TRBV19	TRBJ2-7	.	.
TGTGCCAGCAGCTTAGTCGGGACTAGCGGAAACAATGAGCAGTTCTTC	CASSLVGTSGNNEQFF	TRBV7-8	TRBJ2-1	TRBD2	.
TGTGCCAGCAGCCAAGAACGTCTAGCGGGAGTAGTCCGAGAGACCCAGTACTTC	CASSQERLAGVVRETQYF	TRBV14	TRBJ2-5	TRBD2	.
TGTGCCGCCCGGACTAGCGGGAGGGTTAATGAGCAGTTCTTC	CAARTSGRVNEQFF	TRBV6-5	TRBJ2-1	TRBD2	.
TGTGCCAGCAGCCTAGGGTCGACAGGAATCACTGAAGCTTTCTTT	CASSLGSTGITEAFF	TRBV28	TRBJ1-1	.	.
TGTGCCAGCAGCCTAGGGGGAATGGGCAATCAGCCCCAGCATTTT	CASSLGGMGNQPQHF	TRBV7-9	TRBJ1-5	.	.